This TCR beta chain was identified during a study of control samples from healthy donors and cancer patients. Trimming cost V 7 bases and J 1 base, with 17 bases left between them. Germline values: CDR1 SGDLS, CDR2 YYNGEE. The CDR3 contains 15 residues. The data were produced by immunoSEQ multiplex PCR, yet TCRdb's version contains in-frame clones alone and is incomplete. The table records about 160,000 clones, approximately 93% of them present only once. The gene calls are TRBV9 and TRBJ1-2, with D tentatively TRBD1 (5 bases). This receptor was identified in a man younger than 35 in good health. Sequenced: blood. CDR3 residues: CASHSGSGYNYGYTF. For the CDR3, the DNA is TGTGCCAGCCACAGTGGGTCAGGGTATAACTATGGCTACACCTTC.